The entry below describes one T cell receptor beta chain. V was cut by 4 bases and J by 6 bases, with 21 bases left in between. This CDR3 contains 17 residues. Germline-derived CDR1 and CDR2 are LGHNA and YSLEER. TCRdb keeps only in-frame clones here, not all; method: immunoSEQ multiplex PCR. The data contain roughly 30,000 clones, just over 85% of them singletons. The data derive from a study of T cell changes during pregnancy in multiple sclerosis. The sample consisted of CD4+ T cells from peripheral blood mononuclear cells, taken in the first trimester of pregnancy. The sequence was obtained from a female donor in good health, enrolled as a control in a pregnancy study. The chain couples TRBV4-3 to TRBJ2-2, with a tentative D call TRBD2 (7 bases). The chain's CDR3 is CASSLNPRGAFPGELFF. CDR3 in DNA: TGCGCCAGCAGCCTCAACCCCCGGGGGGCATTCCCCGGGGAGCTGTTTTTT.